Each of the 30 T cell receptor beta chains below was sequenced from the same sample in a study of T cell repertoires in ileal Crohn's disease. Assay: immunoSEQ multiplex PCR; the TCRdb copy retains only in-frame clones and omits some. This table has more than 25,000 clones, over 75% appearing once. Sample: ileal tissue. Receptors originate from an adult with Crohn's disease.

The genes are TRBV5-5 and TRBJ2-1; 7 nucleotides agree with TRBD2. The trim removed 2 bases at V and 7 bases at J, leaving 15 bases unmatched. CDR3 length equals 17 residues. Germline lookup yields CDR1 SGHKS and CDR2 YYEKEE (reference sequence). The DNA for the CDR3 is TGTGCCAGCAGCTTAGTCCCAAGCGGGGCCCGCCCTAATGAGCAGTTCTTC. Residues: CASSLVPSGARPNEQFF.

This chain links TRBV5-1 with TRBJ1-1, with unresolved D. CDR1 and CDR2 from the germline V gene are SGHRS and YFSETQ. CDR3 size: 15 residues. V lost 2 bases and J 4 bases, leaving 15 bases between the germline ends. The CDR3 nucleotides are TGCGCCAGCAGCTTCCAACCGGGGTGGACCACTGAAGCTTTCTTT. Translated: CASSFQPGWTTEAFF.

J is TRBJ2-3 and V is TRBV5-4; the match to TRBD2 covers 14 bases. This CDR3 has 16 residues. V was pared by 0 bases and J by 5 bases, with 2 bases of the junction left unmatched. Germline CDR1 SGHNT, CDR2 YYREEE (reference sequence). The CDR3 sequence is CASSLVTSGRGDTQYF. The CDR3 DNA is TGTGCCAGCAGCTTGGTGACTAGCGGGAGGGGAGATACGCAGTATTTT.

V is TRBV9 and J is TRBJ2-5; 11 bases agree with TRBD2. Germline V CDR1 and CDR2: SGDLS, YYNGEE. The trim removed 0 bases at V and 2 bases at J, leaving 9 bases unmatched. There are 18 residues in the CDR3. CDR3 sequence reads: CASSVGISGGAGQETQYF. The CDR3 nucleotides are TGTGCCAGCAGCGTAGGGATTAGCGGGGGGGCTGGACAAGAGACCCAGTACTTC.

This clone was seen once. The chain carries TRBV18 and TRBJ2-2; 8 bases agree with TRBD1. CDR3 size: 16 residues. V lost 6 bases and J lost 1; bases outside the gene matches: 7. In germline, CDR1 is KGHSH, CDR2 LQKENI. The CDR3 coding sequence is TGTGCCAGCTCTCTACGGACAGGGTTGAACACCGGGGAGCTGTTTTTT. It codes for CASSLRTGLNTGELFF. The complete variable domain, with remaining parts taken from reference TRBV18 and TRBJ2-2, reads NAGVMQNPRHLVRRRGQEARLRCSPMKGHSHVYWYRQLPEEGLKFMVYLQKENIIDESGMPKERFSAEFPKEGPSILRIQQVVRGDSAAYFCASSLRTGLNTGELFFGEGSRLTVL.

This clone came up a few times. The V gene is TRBV11-2, the J gene TRBJ1-2, with D unresolved. Per germline, CDR1 SGHAT and CDR2 FQNNGV. The CDR3 covers 14 residues. The V gene lost 7 bases and the J gene lost 0 bases, with 12 bases spanning the gap. The CDR3 DNA is TGTGCCAGCACCGCGGGGTTTCCTAACTATGGCTACACCTTC. Translation: CASTAGFPNYGYTF. Together with reference TRBV11-2 and TRBJ1-2, the CDR3 gives the full variable domain: EAGVAQSPRYKIIEKRQSVAFWCNPISGHATLYWYQQILGQGPKLLIQFQNNGVVDDSQLPKDRFSAERLKGVDSTLKIQPAKLEDSAVYLCASTAGFPNYGYTFGSGTRLTVV.

V is TRBV4-3 and J is TRBJ2-3; D remains ambiguous. Trimming took off 2 bases at V and 0 bases at J, with 9 bases between the two ends. Germline V gives CDR1 LGHNA, CDR2 YSLEER. This CDR3 has 15 residues. The DNA for the CDR3 is TGCGCCAGCAGCCAATACGGGTTTAGCACAGATACGCAGTATTTT. This sequence encodes CASSQYGFSTDTQYF.

This chain joins TRBV2 and TRBJ2-2; D is possibly TRBD1 (6 bases). The germline V gene encodes CDR1 SNHLY and CDR2 FYNNEI. This CDR3 comprises 15 residues. Trimming left V 6 bases short and J 3 bases short, with 14 bases between. In DNA form, the CDR3 reads TGTGCCAGCAGCGAGGACAGCGGATACACCGGGGAGCTGTTTTTT. Protein: CASSEDSGYTGELFF.

This chain links TRBV12-5 with TRBJ2-4; the match to TRBD1 covers 9 bases. Trimming cost V 1 base and J 8 bases; bases outside gene matches: 3. This CDR3 comprises 14 residues. CDR1 and CDR2 (germline): LGHNT, FRNRAP. In DNA form, the CDR3 reads TGTGCTAGTGGTTTGGCCCACAGGGGGCACATTCAGTACTTC. Translating it yields CASGLAHRGHIQYF.

A few counts support this clone. The gene calls are TRBV6-4 and TRBJ1-2, with D perhaps TRBD1 (6 bases). The CDR3 is made up of 13 amino acids. V was shortened by 5 bases and J by 7 bases, with 14 bases between the two germline ends. Looked up from germline, CDR1 is MRHNA and CDR2 is SNTAGT. The DNA of the CDR3 is TGTGCCAGCAGTTTAGACTGGACAGCTGGCTACACCTTC. Translated, it gives CASSLDWTAGYTF.

The chain combines TRBV14 with TRBJ2-7; 8 bases are a match to TRBD1. The trim removed 3 bases at V and 4 bases at J, leaving 5 bases unmatched. CDR1 is SGHDN and CDR2 is FVKESK in the germline V gene. The CDR3 covers 14 residues. CDR3 DNA sequence: TGTGCCAGCAGCCAGACTGGACAGGGATACGAGCAGTACTTC. This translates into CASSQTGQGYEQYF.

The J gene is TRBJ1-4, the V gene TRBV18, with TRBD1 identical over 9 bases. CDR3 length: 15 residues. Per the germline V gene, CDR1 is KGHSH and CDR2 is LQKENI. J was trimmed by 8 bases and V by 3 bases; bases with no gene match: 7. The CDR3, as DNA: TGTGCCAGCTCACCGTGGGACAGGGCGTGGGAAAAACTGTTTTTT. It translates to CASSPWDRAWEKLFF.

This chain uses TRBV9 with TRBJ2-3; a possible D gene is TRBD2 (7 bases). The CDR3 covers 16 residues. The germline gives CDR1 SGDLS, CDR2 YYNGEE. Between the trimmed V and J ends, which lost 4 bases and 0 bases, there was a span of 15 bases. The CDR3 here is CASSPKGGVSTDTQYF. The CDR3 DNA reads as TGTGCCAGCAGCCCCAAAGGGGGGGTGAGCACAGATACGCAGTATTTT.

V is TRBV6-5 and J is TRBJ1-1; D is ambiguous. Trimming pared 0 bases from V and 5 bases from J, leaving 7 bases between. CDR1 and CDR2 from the germline V gene are MNHEY and SVGAGI. This CDR3 is 13 amino acids long. The CDR3, as DNA: TGTGCCAGCAGTTACTCGTACAGAACTGAAGCTTTCTTT. This codes for CASSYSYRTEAFF.

The chain uses TRBV6-5 and TRBJ2-1, with TRBD2 identical over 9 bases. The germline V gene encodes CDR1 MNHEY and CDR2 SVGAGI. CDR3 length: 15 residues. With 3 bases clipped from V and 6 bases from J, the junction kept 6 bases outside the gene matches. The CDR3 sequence: CASSYEAGGPNEQFF. CDR3 DNA sequence: TGTGCCAGCAGTTATGAGGCGGGAGGGCCCAATGAGCAGTTCTTC.

The CDR3 DNA reads as TGTGCCTGGAGTGTACCGTTCGGGCGGGTGACTGAAGCTTTCTTT. This translates into CAWSVPFGRVTEAFF. The chain recombines TRBV30 with TRBJ1-1, with unresolved D. Germline V gene lookup returns CDR1 GTSNPN and CDR2 SVGIG (reference sequence). Trimming cost V 0 bases and J 5 bases, with 16 bases left between them. The CDR3 loop spans 15 amino acids.

The gene calls are TRBV27 and TRBJ1-3; 7 bases align to TRBD1. CDR1 and CDR2 (germline): MNHEY, SMNVEV (reference sequence). This CDR3 has 16 amino acids. The ends lost 2 bases at V and 2 bases at J; junction bases unmatched: 6. As DNA, the CDR3 is TGTGCCAGCAGTTTAACAGGGGCAGGCACTGGAAACACCATATATTTT. Its protein is CASSLTGAGTGNTIYF.

This clone came up once. The CDR3, as DNA: TGTGCCAGCAGGCGGGCTGGGGATACGCAGTATTTT. This gives the protein CASRRAGDTQYF. This chain links TRBV7-2 with TRBJ2-3; D might be TRBD2 (5 bases). Per the germline V gene, CDR1 is SGHTA and CDR2 is FQGNSA. Trimming shortened V by 6 bases and J by 6 bases, and 10 bases separated the two germline ends. CDR3 length equals 12 residues.

The V call is TRBV6-1, the J call TRBJ1-2; TRBD1 agrees at 9 bases. Looked up from germline, CDR1 is MNHNS and CDR2 is SASEGT. CDR3 length: 14 residues. Trimming cost V 4 bases and J 5 bases; bases outside gene matches: 5. CDR3 in DNA: TGTGCCAGCAGTGGGAGGACAGGGGATTATGGCTACACCTTC. Its translation is CASSGRTGDYGYTF.

The rearrangement joins TRBV27 to TRBJ1-2, with 8 bases fitting TRBD1. CDR1 and CDR2 from the germline V gene are MNHEY and SMNVEV (reference sequence). After removal of 8 bases from V and 5 bases from J, the junction contained 7 bases not matched to a gene. This CDR3 region has 13 residues. CDR3: CASGRTGSYGYTF. The CDR3, as DNA: TGTGCCAGCGGCCGGACAGGGAGTTATGGCTACACCTTC.

This chain joins TRBV5-6 and TRBJ1-1; D perhaps matches TRBD1 (5 bases). Germline V gene sequence: CDR1 SGHDT, CDR2 YYEEEE. The CDR3 totals 13 residues. The V and J ends lost 0 bases and 6 bases respectively, with 9 bases between them. Written as DNA, the CDR3 is TGTGCCAGCAGCTTGGGGTCGGGGGCTGAAGCTTTCTTT. The encoded protein is CASSLGSGAEAFF.

V is TRBV9 and J is TRBJ2-3, with D unresolved. Looked up from germline, CDR1 is SGDLS and CDR2 is YYNGEE. The length of the CDR3 is 15 residues. V lost 2 bases and J 4 bases, leaving 14 bases between the germline ends. This chain's CDR3 is CASSVSPAAPDTQYF. For the CDR3, the DNA is TGTGCCAGCAGCGTTAGCCCCGCCGCCCCAGATACGCAGTATTTT.

This clone was observed a few times. The chain uses TRBV5-6 and TRBJ1-1, with D unresolved. Germline V gene lookup returns CDR1 SGHDT and CDR2 YYEEEE. The CDR3 is made up of 12 amino acids. V was cut by 8 bases and J by 1 base, with 9 bases left in between. The CDR3 here is CASQLWNTEAFF. The CDR3 DNA reads as TGTGCCAGTCAGTTATGGAACACTGAAGCTTTCTTT.

The chain combines TRBV2 with TRBJ1-4, with D hard to call. V was pared by 6 bases and J by 6 bases, with 8 bases between. Germline CDR1 reads SNHLY; CDR2 reads FYNNEI. CDR3 length equals 12 residues. CDR3 nucleotide sequence: TGTGCCAGCAGCGGAGACGATGAAAAACTGTTTTTT. It yields the protein CASSGDDEKLFF.

The chain has TRBV5-4 and TRBJ2-2, with 11 positions matching TRBD1. Germline V gene sequence: CDR1 SGHNT, CDR2 YYREEE (reference sequence). CDR3 length: 15 residues. V lost 4 bases, J lost 6 bases, and 5 bases stayed unmatched. Here the CDR3 DNA reads TGTGCCAGCAGCCGGGACAGGGGGAAAGCCGGGGAGCTGTTTTTT. Its protein product is CASSRDRGKAGELFF.

The chain links TRBV5-6 to TRBJ2-5; tentative D call: TRBD2 (7 bases). The CDR3 is 15 amino acids. From germline, CDR1 is SGHDT and CDR2 YYEEEE. Trimming pared 7 bases from V and 5 bases from J, leaving 21 bases between. CDR3 loop: CASLQAGAPGETQYF. The DNA of the CDR3 is TGTGCCAGCCTCCAGGCGGGGGCCCCGGGGGAGACCCAGTACTTC.

The chain recombines TRBV7-2 with TRBJ1-1, with D perhaps matching TRBD1 (5 bases). V was cut by 2 bases and J by 7 bases, with 14 bases left in between. The germline V gene encodes CDR1 SGHTA and CDR2 FQGNSA. The CDR3 loop spans 14 amino acids. As DNA, the CDR3 is TGTGCCAGCAGCTTACAGGGAAGTGGATTTGAAGCTTTCTTT. Residues: CASSLQGSGFEAFF. Supplemented by reference TRBV7-2 and TRBJ1-1, the full variable domain reads GAGVSQSPSNKVTEKGKDVELRCDPISGHTALYWYRQSLGQGLEFLIYFQGNSAPDKSGLPSDRFSAERTGGSVSTLTIQRTQQEDSAVYLCASSLQGSGFEAFFGQGTRLTVV.

V gene TRBV5-8 combines with J gene TRBJ1-6; TRBD1 agrees at 10 bases. CDR3 size: 13 residues. V shed 6 bases and J 10 bases; nucleotides not matched to a gene: 4. Per the germline V gene, CDR1 is SGHTS and CDR2 is YDEGEE. The CDR3 nucleotides read TGTGCCAGCATCGGGGACAGGGGATCACCCCTCCACTTT. Translating it yields CASIGDRGSPLHF.

This clone was counted between two and nine times. The chain employs TRBV7-9 and TRBJ2-3; D not certain. Per the germline V gene, CDR1 is SEHNR and CDR2 is FQNEAQ (reference sequence). This CDR3 region has 13 residues. The V end was cut by 3 bases, the J end by 4 bases, with 8 bases between. The CDR3 DNA sequence: TGTGCCAGCAGCTTTTCTGGCCCAGATACGCAGTATTTT. Protein sequence: CASSFSGPDTQYF.

With regard to this clone: Other DNA sequences from this sample encode an identical CDR3 as well. V is TRBV10-3 and J is TRBJ1-5, with D possibly TRBD1 on 5 matching bases. Trimming pared 8 bases from V and 0 bases from J, leaving 11 bases between. This CDR3 has 14 amino acids. Germline lookup yields CDR1 ENHRY and CDR2 SYGVKD. This CDR3 is CAIGTGDSNQPQHF. In DNA, the CDR3 is TGTGCCATCGGTACGGGGGATAGCAATCAGCCCCAGCATTTT.